This TCR beta chain was captured by sequencing in a study of read filtering for tumor transcriptome and immune sequencing. For the study at large: R-ISS stage counts were under 10 for I, 16 for II, about 7 for III. Study-wide results and caveats: Even smaller IR-seq throughput identified most shared clonotypes. About 80% of IR-seq clonotypes had a single read, yet these held approximately 4% of reads.

This library used roughly 430 ng RNA and molecular barcoded adaptors spanning alpha/delta and beta/gamma chains. TCRdb called the reads again in MiXCR, with one record for every CDR3 protein. Of some 50,000 distinct CDR3 sequences listed, 15% to 20% were seen once; the top ten hold around two fifths. The V end was cut by 4 bases, the J end by 4 bases, with 8 bases between. From germline, CDR1 is SGHNT and CDR2 YENEEA. CDR3 length: 13 amino acids. Every patient had bone marrow sampled while the disease was active. This clonotype occurred many times. Antigen: not known. This chain joins TRBV11-3 and TRBJ1-3; no clear D gene. Material for sequencing was a population of CD138-negative cells sorted from bone marrow. The source is a donor aged 40 or older with multiple myeloma. The CDR3 sequence: CASSSETGNTIYF. Written as DNA, the CDR3 is TGTGCCAGCAGCTCAGAGACCGGAAACACCATATATTTT.